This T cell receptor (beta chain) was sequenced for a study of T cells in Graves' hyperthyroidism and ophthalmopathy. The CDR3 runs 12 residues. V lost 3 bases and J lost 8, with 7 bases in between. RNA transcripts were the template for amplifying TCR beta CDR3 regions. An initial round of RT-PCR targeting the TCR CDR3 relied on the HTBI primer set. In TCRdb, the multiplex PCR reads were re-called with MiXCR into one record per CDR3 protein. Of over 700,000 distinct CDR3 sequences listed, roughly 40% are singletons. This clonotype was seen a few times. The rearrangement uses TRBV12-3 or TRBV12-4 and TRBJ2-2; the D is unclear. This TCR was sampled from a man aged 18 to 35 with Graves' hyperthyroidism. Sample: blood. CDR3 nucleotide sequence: TGTGCCAGCAGTTTTATAAAGGGGGAGCTGTTTTTT. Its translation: CASSFIKGELFF.